This T cell receptor (beta chain) was profiled in a study of OX40 agonist ivuxolimab in advanced cancers. In the study overall: Across the patients, intravenous ivuxolimab was delivered every 2 weeks at 0.01 to 10 mg/kg. From 23 to 79 years was the age range, with a mean of approximately 58 years, and about 78% were male.

TCRdb keeps only in-frame clones here, not all; method: immunoSEQ multiplex PCR. The table records some 30,000 clones, 74% of them present only once. Autoimmune disease history or systemic immunosuppression was exclusionary. Blood was sampled at baseline, cycle 4 day 1, and cycle 7 day 1. This receptor was obtained from an adult with an advanced solid tumor such as melanoma, head and neck, liver or kidney cancer. This sample comprised CD4+ or CD8+ T cells sorted from blood, obtained in a trial of the OX40 agonist ivuxolimab.

The CDR3 spells CASSLGQGFGKAFF. The CDR3, as DNA: TGTGCCAGCAGTCTCGGACAGGGCTTTGGGAAAGCTTTCTTT. The rearrangement uses TRBV5-6 and TRBJ1-1, with 8 bases fitting TRBD1. J gave up 9 bases and V 5 bases, and 12 bases lay outside the gene matches. Germline V gives CDR1 SGHDT, CDR2 YYEEEE. The CDR3 length is 14 residues. The variable domain in full, completed from reference TRBV5-6 and TRBJ1-1, reads DAGVTQSPTHLIKTRGQQVTLRCSPKSGHDTVSWYQQALGQGPQFIFQYYEEEERQRGNFPDRFSGHQFPNYSSELNVNALLLGDSALYLCASSLGQGFGKAFFGQGTRLTVV.